Below, 9 T cell receptor beta chains from the same sample are listed, as sequenced in a study of cytomegalovirus exposure and HLA in healthy donors. PCR primers comprised 60 Vbeta and 13 Jbeta primers. The assay was immunoSEQ multiplex PCR, and TCRdb's table has in-frame clones only and misses some. This sample yields under 200,000 clones, of which approximately 72% are seen a single time; approximately 1.3% belongs to the top ten. The sequencing input was PBMCs. These receptors were obtained from a man aged 50 to 60 in good health and CMV-seronegative.

The CDR3: CASVRGGQWDEKLFF. CDR3 sequence (DNA): TGTGCCAGCGTTAGGGGGGGCCAGTGGGATGAAAAACTGTTTTTT. This rearrangement joins TRBV28 to TRBJ1-4; possible D gene TRBD1, 6 bases. V was pared by 8 bases and J by 6 bases, with 19 bases between. CDR1 is MDHEN and CDR2 is SYDVKM in the germline V gene. This CDR3 has 15 residues. The whole variable domain, filled in from reference TRBV28 and TRBJ1-4, reads DVKVTQSSRYLVKRTGEKVFLECVQDMDHENMFWYRQDPGLGLRLIYFSYDVKMKEKGDIPEGYSVSREKKERFSLILESASTNQTSMYLCASVRGGQWDEKLFFGSGTQLSVL.

This chain links TRBV29-1 with TRBJ2-1; 7 positions match TRBD1. With 6 bases clipped from V and 2 bases from J, the junction kept 4 bases outside the gene matches. Germline assignment: CDR1 SQVTM and CDR2 ANQGSEA. CDR3 length: 13 amino acids. Here the CDR3 reads CSVRGTAYNEQFF. For the CDR3, the DNA is TGCAGCGTCCGAGGGACAGCCTACAATGAGCAGTTCTTC.

The J gene is TRBJ1-2, the V gene TRBV19, with 9 bases identical to TRBD1. The CDR3 covers 14 residues. CDR1 is LNHDA, CDR2 SQIVND, per germline (reference sequence). With 6 bases clipped from V and 4 bases from J, the junction kept 6 bases outside the gene matches. The CDR3 loop reads CASSPTGGIYGYTF. The CDR3 DNA sequence: TGTGCCAGTAGCCCGACAGGGGGGATCTATGGCTACACCTTC.

The genes are TRBV13 and TRBJ2-3, with D maybe TRBD2 (6 bases). Looked up from germline, CDR1 is PRHDT and CDR2 is FYEKMQ (reference sequence). The CDR3 loop spans 12 amino acids. Trimming removed 1 base at V and 15 bases at J, with 14 bases between. In DNA form, the CDR3 reads TGTGCCAGCAGCTTAGAATCTAGCGCTTGTTATTTT. It is translated as CASSLESSACYF.

The chain links TRBV18 to TRBJ2-7; D gene uncertain. The V and J ends lost 2 bases and 3 bases respectively, with 11 bases between them. Per germline, CDR1 KGHSH and CDR2 LQKENI. The CDR3 consists of 14 residues. The CDR3 is CASSPSTLGYEQYF. In DNA, the CDR3 is TGTGCCAGCTCACCAAGCACCCTAGGCTACGAGCAGTACTTC.

Regarding this clone: One junction end does not reproduce the germline sequence, and a read error may be involved. V usage is TRBV7-7 and J usage is TRBJ2-2, with D uncertain. Germline V gives CDR1 SSHAT, CDR2 FNYEAQ (reference sequence). This CDR3 spans 14 amino acids. The CDR3 bases are TGTGCTAGCAGCACCACGGAGCTGCCCGGGGAGCTGTTTTTT. Translated, it gives CASSTTELPGELFF.

The genes are TRBV4-3 and TRBJ1-5; the D gene is possibly TRBD1 (6 bases). Trimming removed 1 base at V and 4 bases at J, with 8 bases between. The V gene's germline CDR1 is LGHNA and CDR2 YSLEER. The CDR3 loop spans 14 amino acids. The CDR3 sequence: CASSQVTGNQPQHF. In DNA, the CDR3 is TGCGCCAGCAGCCAAGTTACAGGGAATCAGCCCCAGCATTTT.

The rearrangement uses TRBV5-1 and TRBJ2-2, with D uncertain. CDR3 length equals 14 residues. Germline CDR1 SGHRS, CDR2 YFSETQ. V was cut by 1 base and J by 8 bases, with 12 bases left in between. CDR3 sequence (DNA): TGCGCCAGCAGCTTGCTTTTTCGTACTGGGGAGCTGTTTTTT. As protein: CASSLLFRTGELFF.

The chain is built from TRBV9 and TRBJ1-3, with unresolved D. The ends were cut back, 4 bases at V and 0 bases at J, with 11 bases in the middle. The CDR3 is 15 amino acids. CDR1 SGDLS and CDR2 YYNGEE come from the germline V gene. The CDR3 DNA reads as TGTGCCAGCAGCCGGAGGGCAGACTCTGGAAACACCATATATTTT. Translating it yields CASSRRADSGNTIYF.